This entry lists 31 T cell receptor beta chains sequenced from one sample in a study of Graves' ophthalmopathy and Graves' hyperthyroidism. RNA transcripts were the source from which TCR beta CDR3 regions were amplified. HTBI-primed first-round RT-PCR preceded second-round multiplex PCR. TCRdb reprocessed the multiplex PCR reads with MiXCR, giving one entry per CDR3 protein. The sample includes 350,000 to 400,000 distinct CDR3 sequences, 15% to 20% of them seen just once. The material sequenced was peripheral blood. Receptor source: a woman aged 18-30 years with Graves' ophthalmopathy.

There are many counts of this clonotype. CDR3 in DNA: TGTGCCAGCAGTCAATCTCAGGGGGCAATTCAGTACTTC. This encodes CASSQSQGAIQYF. V and J are TRBV27 and TRBJ2-4; 8 bases agree with TRBD1. V shed 5 bases and J 10 bases; nucleotides not matched to a gene: 7. The CDR3 is 13 residues long. Germline CDR1 and CDR2: MNHEY and SMNVEV (reference sequence).

The sample holds many counts of this clonotype. The chain uses TRBV5-1 and TRBJ1-2, with no clear D. Germline V gene data show CDR1 as SGHRS and CDR2 as YFSETQ. The CDR3 runs to 14 residues. V was pared by 3 bases and J by 2 bases, with 11 bases between. The CDR3 DNA sequence: TGCGCCAGCAGCTCGGCGGGCAAAAACTATGGCTACACCTTC. Translation: CASSSAGKNYGYTF. The variable domain in full, with the rest retrieved from reference TRBV5-1 and TRBJ1-2, is KAGVTQTPRYLIKTRGQQVTLSCSPISGHRSVSWYQQTPGQGLQFLFEYFSETQRNKGNFPGRFSGRQFSNSRSEMNVSTLELGDSALYLCASSSAGKNYGYTFGSGTRLTVV.

This clonotype was observed at least ten times. V and J are TRBV5-5 and TRBJ1-5; D gene uncertain. CDR1 and CDR2 (germline): SGHKS, YYEKEE (reference sequence). The V end was cut by 3 bases, the J end by 4 bases, with 14 bases between. The CDR3 is 15 amino acids. CDR3 sequence reads: CASSSSRTLNQPQHF. The CDR3 DNA is TGTGCCAGCAGCTCAAGCAGGACTCTTAATCAGCCCCAGCATTTT.

This clonotype was observed many times. The chain carries TRBV6-1 and TRBJ2-5; D call uncertain. Germline CDR1 and CDR2: MNHNS and SASEGT. With 6 bases removed from V and 5 bases from J, the gap between germline ends came to 7 bases. This CDR3 spans 11 amino acids. Here the CDR3 DNA reads TGTGCCAGCAGGGTTAGGGAGACCCAGTACTTC. This gives the protein CASRVRETQYF.

In its sample, this clonotype was seen many times. The rearrangement links TRBV4-2 to TRBJ1-1; the D gene is possibly TRBD1 (6 bases). Germline CDR1 is LGHNA and CDR2 is YNFKEQ. This CDR3 contains 18 residues. Trimming left V 0 bases short and J 1 base short, with 18 bases between. The CDR3 nucleotides read TGTGCCAGCAGCCAAGACCCTGGGGGCCGCGGGGGGAACACTGAAGCTTTCTTT. It encodes CASSQDPGGRGGNTEAFF.

The table lists this clonotype with many counts. The chain joins TRBV6-2 or TRBV6-3 to TRBJ2-7, with TRBD1 as a possible D gene (5 bases). V dropped 4 bases and J dropped 1 base, with 14 bases sitting between them. This CDR3 has 15 residues. Germline lookup yields CDR1 MNHEY and CDR2 SVGEGT. The CDR3 here is CASSSDLTVSYEQYF. CDR3 in DNA: TGTGCCAGCAGTTCCGATCTGACAGTATCCTACGAGCAGTACTTC.

The chain has TRBV10-3 and TRBJ2-7, with D perhaps matching TRBD1 (6 bases). Germline V gene data show CDR1 as ENHRY and CDR2 as SYGVKD. This CDR3 is built from 15 residues. Trimming took 0 bases from V and 3 from J, leaving 12 bases between them. CDR3 protein: CAISESTGRVYEQYF. CDR3 DNA sequence: TGTGCCATCAGTGAGTCGACAGGCAGGGTCTACGAGCAGTACTTC.

This clonotype was seen more than once but under ten times. The chain employs TRBV5-1 and TRBJ2-7, with D hard to call. The CDR3 sequence is 14 residues long. CDR1 and CDR2 from the germline V gene are SGHRS and YFSETQ. Trimming pared 5 bases from V and 1 base from J, leaving 13 bases between. CDR3: CASRSLFQSYEQYF. The CDR3 nucleotides read TGCGCCAGCAGATCACTCTTTCAATCCTACGAGCAGTACTTC.

This clonotype was recorded many times. The chain uses TRBV28 and TRBJ1-6; maybe TRBD1 (5 bases). The CDR3 is 15 residues long. Trimming took 7 bases from V and 5 from J, leaving 15 bases between them. Germline V lookup: CDR1 MDHEN, CDR2 SYDVKM. CDR3: CASTAGDRNNSPLHF. The CDR3 region has the DNA TGTGCCAGCACAGCCGGGGACCGCAATAATTCACCCCTCCACTTT.

A single count supports this clonotype. The chain employs TRBV6-1 and TRBJ1-5; D may be TRBD1 (6 bases). Trimming left V 6 bases short and J 5 bases short, with 17 bases between. This CDR3 spans 15 amino acids. CDR1 is MNHNS, CDR2 SASEGT, per germline. The CDR3 spells CASRSQGGVHQPQHF. In nucleotides, the CDR3 is TGTGCCAGCAGATCACAGGGAGGGGTACATCAGCCCCAGCATTTT.

V is TRBV6-1 and J is TRBJ2-1; TRBD1 is a possible D gene (6 bases). Germline CDR1 reads MNHNS; CDR2 reads SASEGT. This CDR3 is built from 15 residues. V was clipped by 6 bases and J by 7 bases, with 19 bases between them. CDR3 sequence reads: CASRGKGDPRNEQFF. The CDR3 nucleotides are TGTGCCAGCAGGGGGAAGGGGGACCCAAGGAATGAGCAGTTCTTC.

This clonotype was seen many times. V and J are TRBV14 and TRBJ2-5; D gene unclear. The germline V gene has CDR1 SGHDN and CDR2 FVKESK. The CDR3 spans 11 residues. Trimming removed 1 base from V and 6 bases from J, with 3 bases in between. This chain's CDR3 is CASSQGKTQYF. The CDR3 DNA is TGTGCCAGCAGCCAAGGCAAGACCCAGTACTTC.

This clonotype occurred many times. The rearrangement links TRBV6-5 to TRBJ2-2; 7 bases agree with TRBD1. Germline CDR1 MNHEY, CDR2 SVGAGI. This CDR3 region has 17 residues. Germline trimming cut 2 bases from V and 1 base from J; bases unmatched to any gene: 7. The DNA of the CDR3 is TGTGCCAGCAGTTACCTGGGACAGACCCGGAACACCGGGGAGCTGTTTTTT. Protein product: CASSYLGQTRNTGELFF.

This clonotype was seen at least ten times. V and J are TRBV18 and TRBJ2-7; TRBD1 is a possible D gene (5 bases). The ends were cut back, 0 bases at V and 2 bases at J, with 5 bases in the middle. The CDR3 runs 13 residues. CDR1 and CDR2 from the germline V gene are KGHSH and LQKENI. In nucleotides, the CDR3 is TGTGCCAGCTCACCACCGACAGCCTACGAGCAGTACTTC. It yields the protein CASSPPTAYEQYF.

The rearrangement joins TRBV12-3 or TRBV12-4 to TRBJ1-1; D is undetermined. The V end was cut by 6 bases, the J end by 4 bases, with 15 bases between. The CDR3 spans 14 residues. CDR3 amino acids: CASSPTSWITEAFF. CDR3 sequence (DNA): TGTGCCAGCAGCCCGACCTCCTGGATCACTGAAGCTTTCTTT.

In this sample, this clonotype turned up a few times. This chain links TRBV6-2 or TRBV6-3 with TRBJ1-1; maybe TRBD1 (5 bases). Germline V gene data show CDR1 as MNHEY and CDR2 as SVGEGT. The CDR3 is 14 residues long. The V gene lost 6 bases and the J gene lost 0 bases, with 11 bases spanning the gap. CDR3 amino acids: CASRRGGLNTEAFF. For the CDR3, the DNA is TGTGCCAGCAGGAGGGGCGGCTTGAACACTGAAGCTTTCTTT.

This clonotype was recorded at least ten times. The genes are TRBV11-2 and TRBJ2-7; 7 positions match TRBD2. Germline-derived CDR1 and CDR2 are SGHAT and FQNNGV. The V and J ends lost 5 bases and 0 bases, in that order; junction bases with no gene match: 10. This CDR3 region has 16 residues. The CDR3 sequence is CASSPAGEGGSYEQYF. CDR3 DNA: TGTGCCAGCAGCCCCGCGGGGGAGGGAGGCTCCTACGAGCAGTACTTC.

This clonotype was detected many times. The rearrangement uses TRBV10-3 and TRBJ2-5; no reliable D call. The CDR3 has 14 amino acids. Per the germline V gene, CDR1 is ENHRY and CDR2 is SYGVKD. The V and J ends lost 6 bases and 3 bases respectively, with 14 bases between them. The CDR3 DNA reads as TGTGCCATCAGCCAGGCCGTCGCTAAAGAGACCCAGTACTTC. It is translated as CAISQAVAKETQYF.

This clonotype was observed many times. This chain links TRBV5-1 with TRBJ2-7, with D unclear. Trimming stripped 7 bases from V and 3 bases from J, with 8 bases between. Germline V gives CDR1 SGHRS, CDR2 YFSETQ. The CDR3 covers 11 residues. The CDR3 sequence is CASQDGYEQYF. CDR3 coding DNA: TGCGCCAGCCAGGACGGCTACGAGCAGTACTTC.

This clonotype was recorded at least ten times. The gene calls are TRBV2 and TRBJ2-7; D tentatively reads TRBD1 or TRBD2 (5 bases each). The CDR3 runs to 15 residues. CDR1 SNHLY and CDR2 FYNNEI come from the germline V gene. With 3 bases removed from V and 6 bases from J, the gap between germline ends came to 18 bases. This CDR3 is CASSDLKSWGSEQYF. The CDR3 nucleotides are TGTGCCAGCAGTGATCTGAAGAGTTGGGGGAGCGAGCAGTACTTC. The complete variable domain, with remaining parts taken from reference TRBV2 and TRBJ2-7, reads EPEVTQTPSHQVTQMGQEVILRCVPISNHLYFYWYRQILGQKVEFLVSFYNNEISEKSEIFDDQFSVERPDGSNFTLKIRSTKLEDSAMYFCASSDLKSWGSEQYFGPGTRLTVT.

This clonotype occurred many times. The rearrangement uses TRBV20-1 and TRBJ1-5; tentative D call: TRBD1 (6 bases). Trimming stripped 6 bases from V and 4 bases from J, with 10 bases between. The germline V gene encodes CDR1 DFQATT and CDR2 SNEGSKA (reference sequence). CDR3 length: 12 amino acids. CDR3 bases: TGCAGTGCCACCAGGGGTAATCAGCCCCAGCATTTT. Residues: CSATRGNQPQHF.

The gene calls are TRBV6-1 and TRBJ1-5, with a tentative D call TRBD1 (6 bases). Germline CDR1 reads MNHNS; CDR2 reads SASEGT. The CDR3 runs to 16 residues. V shed 2 bases and J shed 3 bases, with 14 bases lying between them. Written as DNA, the CDR3 is TGTGCCAGCAGTGAAAACCAGGGGCGATACAATCAGCCCCAGCATTTT. Protein: CASSENQGRYNQPQHF.

This clonotype showed up many times. The rearrangement joins TRBV5-1 to TRBJ2-2; D gene uncertain. Trimming cost V 0 bases and J 8 bases, with 11 bases left between them. CDR1 and CDR2 from the germline V gene are SGHRS and YFSETQ. The CDR3 loop spans 14 amino acids. In DNA, the CDR3 is TGCGCCAGCAGCTTGGGTCCTGCCGGGGGGGAGCTGTTTTTT. Encoded protein: CASSLGPAGGELFF.

This clonotype was recorded a few times. The gene calls are TRBV12-5 and TRBJ1-2, with 8 nucleotides matching TRBD1. The CDR3 contains 18 residues. Germline V gene data show CDR1 as LGHNT and CDR2 as FRNRAP. Losses at the gene ends were 2 bases for V and 6 bases for J; bases not matched to a gene: 17. CDR3 sequence: CASGLWVYIQGDVNGYTF. The CDR3 DNA sequence: TGTGCTAGTGGTTTGTGGGTATATATACAGGGGGATGTCAATGGCTACACCTTC.

The V call is TRBV27, the J call TRBJ2-7; possible D gene TRBD2, 5 bases. Germline CDR1 reads MNHEY; CDR2 reads SMNVEV (reference sequence). The V and J ends lost 6 bases and 1 base respectively, with 22 bases between them. This CDR3 contains 17 residues. CDR3 bases: TGTGCCAGCAGACCCGGACCCCCCGAAGCGGTTTCCTACGAGCAGTACTTC. Protein sequence: CASRPGPPEAVSYEQYF.

In its sample, this clonotype was seen many times. The chain couples TRBV12-3 or TRBV12-4 to TRBJ1-5, with 9 bases that match TRBD1. The CDR3 consists of 15 residues. Trimming cost V 4 bases and J 3 bases; bases outside gene matches: 4. In DNA form, the CDR3 reads TGTGCCAGCAGTTCCGGGACAGGGCTCAATCAGCCCCAGCATTTT. This sequence encodes CASSSGTGLNQPQHF.

The rearrangement links TRBV12-3 or TRBV12-4 to TRBJ1-5, with D tentatively TRBD1 (5 bases). Deletions cut 6 bases from V and 2 bases from J, with 11 bases between. CDR3 length: 14 residues. The CDR3, as DNA: TGTGCCAGCAGACAGGAAGGTGGCAATCAGCCCCAGCATTTT. Translated, it gives CASRQEGGNQPQHF.

The V gene is TRBV2, the J gene TRBJ2-7, with 8 bases aligning to TRBD2. CDR1 is SNHLY, CDR2 FYNNEI, per germline. V lost 6 bases to trimming and J lost 4 bases; unmatched junction nucleotides: 8. The CDR3 runs 14 residues. In DNA form, the CDR3 reads TGTGCCAGCAGAACAGCGGGAGTAGTGTACGAGCAGTACTTC. It is translated as CASRTAGVVYEQYF.

V usage is TRBV6-1 and J usage is TRBJ1-1; weak D call: TRBD1 (5 bases). This CDR3 contains 13 residues. Germline V gives CDR1 MNHNS, CDR2 SASEGT. Trimming took off 7 bases at V and 3 bases at J, with 12 bases between the two ends. CDR3 loop: CASTTNRYTEAFF. The CDR3 nucleotides are TGTGCCAGCACCACGAACAGGTACACTGAAGCTTTCTTT.

This clonotype was recorded many times. The chain uses TRBV20-1 and TRBJ2-7, with D perhaps assigned TRBD1 or TRBD2 (5 bases each). This CDR3 region has 16 residues. The V gene's germline CDR1 is DFQATT and CDR2 SNEGSKA (reference sequence). Between the trimmed V and J ends, which lost 6 bases and 4 bases, there was a span of 25 bases. The CDR3 is CSALTNRHGAVYEQYF. The CDR3 region has the DNA TGCAGTGCCTTAACCAACCGTCACGGGGCGGTTTACGAGCAGTACTTC.

This clonotype was recorded at least ten times. The J gene is TRBJ1-1, the V gene TRBV29-1; maybe TRBD1 (6 bases). The germline gives CDR1 SQVTM, CDR2 ANQGSEA. This CDR3 is 14 amino acids long. Deletions cut 5 bases from V and 1 base from J, with 14 bases between. CDR3 bases: TGCAGCGTTCGCGGGGGCCTGGGGAACACTGAAGCTTTCTTT. Protein product: CSVRGGLGNTEAFF.